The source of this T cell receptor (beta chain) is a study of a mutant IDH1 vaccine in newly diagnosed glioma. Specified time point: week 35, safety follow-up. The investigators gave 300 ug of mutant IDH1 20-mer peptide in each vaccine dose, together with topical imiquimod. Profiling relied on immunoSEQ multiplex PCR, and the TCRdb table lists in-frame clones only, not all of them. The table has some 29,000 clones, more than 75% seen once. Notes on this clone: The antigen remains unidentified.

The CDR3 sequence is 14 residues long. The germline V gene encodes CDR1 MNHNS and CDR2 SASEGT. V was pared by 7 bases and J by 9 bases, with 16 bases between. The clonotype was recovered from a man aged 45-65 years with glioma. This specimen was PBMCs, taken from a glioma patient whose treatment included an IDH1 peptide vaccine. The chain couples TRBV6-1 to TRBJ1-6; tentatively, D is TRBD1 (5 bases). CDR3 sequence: CASMEGTLFSPLHF. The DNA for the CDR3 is TGTGCCAGCATGGAGGGGACGTTATTTTCACCCCTCCACTTT.